This T cell receptor beta chain was sequenced during a study of persistence of HIV-infected CD4 T cells. Anti-CD3/anti-CD28 beads served as a nonspecific positive control stimulus. Responding CD4+ T cells were sorted by upregulation of both CD40 ligand and CD69. This clone was counted only a few times. Antigen specificity is unknown. This was the immunoSEQ version 4 assay in survey mode. Measured with immunoSEQ multiplex PCR; TCRdb has only the in-frame clones, and not every one. The sample holds 43,000 or so clones; around 90% are singletons and the top ten take about 0.94%. Findings of the study overall: Proviral oligoclonality tracked with TCR oligoclonality within the same sorted cells. TCRbeta richness was lower in CMV- and Gag-responding cells than in anti-CD3/anti-CD28-responding cells.

Trimming removed 1 base from V and 2 bases from J, with 12 bases in between. Germline lookup yields CDR1 SEHNR and CDR2 FQNEAQ (reference sequence). The CDR3 sequence is 15 residues long. The gene calls are TRBV7-9 and TRBJ2-7; perhaps TRBD1 as D (6 bases). This TCR derives from an adult man with HIV who was CMV-seropositive. Source: CD4+ T cells sorted from PBMCs after approximately 19-hour stimulation, taken from a patient who received antiretroviral therapy. The CDR3 region has the DNA TGTGCCAGCAGCTTAGGGCAGGGGCTAGCCTACGAGCAGTACTTC. Residues: CASSLGQGLAYEQYF.